A single sample is the source of the 4 T cell receptor beta chains below, sequenced in a study of cytomegalovirus exposure and HLA in healthy donors. The PCR made use of 60 Vbeta and 13 Jbeta primers. Assay used: immunoSEQ multiplex PCR; TCRdb lists only in-frame clones, some missing. The listing contains about 130,000 clones. Specimen: PBMCs. The source is a man between 18 and 35 years old in good health and CMV-seronegative.

The V gene is TRBV4-1, the J gene TRBJ1-5, with 9 bases identical to TRBD1. Germline CDR1 and CDR2: MGHRA and YSYEKL. The junction had 4 bases not matched to a gene; V was cut back by 4 bases and J by 6 bases. The CDR3 is made up of 14 amino acids. The CDR3 DNA reads TGCGCCAGCAGCCCCACGGACAGGGGTCAGCCCCAGCATTTT. Protein sequence: CASSPTDRGQPQHF.

CDR3 amino acids: CASSARQIFGETQYF. The CDR3 nucleotides read TGTGCCAGCAGCGCCCGACAGATCTTCGGGGAGACCCAGTACTTC. The chain combines TRBV11-1 with TRBJ2-5, with D perhaps matching TRBD1 (5 bases). Germline CDR1 is SGHAT and CDR2 is FQDESV (reference sequence). The CDR3 is 15 amino acids. V gave up 5 bases and J gave up 5 bases, with 18 bases separating them.

This sequence joins TRBV19 and TRBJ1-2; 7 bases are shared with TRBD1. J gave up 5 bases and V 8 bases, and 2 bases lay outside the gene matches. The germline V gene encodes CDR1 LNHDA and CDR2 SQIVND (reference sequence). This CDR3 comprises 11 residues. CDR3 residues: CASWTGYGYTF. In nucleotides, the CDR3 is TGTGCCAGTTGGACAGGATATGGCTACACCTTC.

The rearrangement joins TRBV6-4 to TRBJ2-3, with 8 bases fitting TRBD2. The V gene's germline CDR1 is MRHNA and CDR2 SNTAGT. J lost 4 bases, V lost 4 bases, and 4 bases had no gene match. This CDR3 comprises 14 residues. The CDR3 DNA sequence: TGTGCCAGCAGTGGTTCGGGGGGGCCAGATACGCAGTATTTT. It codes for CASSGSGGPDTQYF.